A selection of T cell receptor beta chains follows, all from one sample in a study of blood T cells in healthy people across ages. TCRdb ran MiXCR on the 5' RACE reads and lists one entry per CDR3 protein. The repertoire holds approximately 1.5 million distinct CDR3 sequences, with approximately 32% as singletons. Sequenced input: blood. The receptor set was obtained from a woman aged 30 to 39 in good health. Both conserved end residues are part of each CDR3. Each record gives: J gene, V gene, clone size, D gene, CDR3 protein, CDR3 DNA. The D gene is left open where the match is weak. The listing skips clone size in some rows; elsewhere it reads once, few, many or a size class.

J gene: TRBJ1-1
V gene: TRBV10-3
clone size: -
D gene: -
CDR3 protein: CAISLVGNTEAFF
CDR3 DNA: TGTGCCATCAGCTTGGTCGGGAACACTGAAGCTTTCTTT

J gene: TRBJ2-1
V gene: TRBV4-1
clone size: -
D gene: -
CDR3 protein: CASSQEGRLVNGQFF
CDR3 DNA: TGCGCCAGCAGCCAAGAAGGAAGGCTGGTTAATGGGCAGTTCTTC

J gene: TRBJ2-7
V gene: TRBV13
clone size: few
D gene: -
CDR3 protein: CASRKEGLFYEQYF
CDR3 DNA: TGTGCCAGCAGAAAAGAAGGGTTATTCTACGAGCAGTACTTC

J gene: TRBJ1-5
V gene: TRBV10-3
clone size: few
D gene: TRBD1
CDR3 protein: CAISETGTGTGQPQHF
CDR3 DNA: TGTGCCATCAGTGAGACCGGGACAGGGACCGGGCAGCCCCAGCATTTT

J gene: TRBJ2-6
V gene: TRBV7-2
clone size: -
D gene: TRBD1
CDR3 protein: CASSWGTGLHAGANVLTF
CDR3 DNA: TGTGCCAGCAGCTGGGGGACAGGGTTGCATGCTGGGGCCAACGTCCTGACTTTC

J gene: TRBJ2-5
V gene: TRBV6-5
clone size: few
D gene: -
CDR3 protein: CASSPVPGVGQETQYF
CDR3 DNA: TGTGCCAGCAGCCCGGTCCCAGGGGTTGGACAAGAGACCCAGTACTTC

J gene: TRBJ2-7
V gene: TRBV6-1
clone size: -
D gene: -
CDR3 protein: CASSEDRCGRYEQYF
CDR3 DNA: TGTGCCAGCAGTGAAGACAGGTGTGGACGTTACGAGCAGTACTTC

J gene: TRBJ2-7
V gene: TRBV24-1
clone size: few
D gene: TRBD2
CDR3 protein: CATSDNPVRLAPYEQYF
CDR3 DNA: TGTGCCACCAGTGATAATCCGGTAAGACTAGCGCCATACGAGCAGTACTTC

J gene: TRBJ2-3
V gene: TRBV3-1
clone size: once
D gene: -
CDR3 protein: CASSQLGLRQGSDTQYF
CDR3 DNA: TGTGCCAGCAGCCAATTGGGGCTTAGGCAGGGATCAGATACGCAGTATTTT

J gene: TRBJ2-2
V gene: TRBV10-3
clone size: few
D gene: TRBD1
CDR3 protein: CAISGQGTGELFF
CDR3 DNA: TGTGCCATCTCGGGACAGGGGACCGGGGAGCTGTTTTTT

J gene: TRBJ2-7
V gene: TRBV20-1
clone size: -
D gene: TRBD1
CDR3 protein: CSANRGPGEQYF
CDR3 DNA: TGCAGTGCAAACAGGGGGCCGGGAGAGCAGTACTTC

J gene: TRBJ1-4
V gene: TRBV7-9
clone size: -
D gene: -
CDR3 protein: CASSPRGGPTNEKLFF
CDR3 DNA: TGTGCCAGCAGCCCTCGGGGGGGCCCGACTAATGAAAAACTGTTTTTT

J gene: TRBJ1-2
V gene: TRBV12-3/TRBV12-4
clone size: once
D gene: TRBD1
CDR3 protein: CASRRGSRGTGDNYGYTF
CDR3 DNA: TGTGCCAGCAGAAGAGGGTCTAGAGGGACAGGGGATAACTATGGCTACACCTTC

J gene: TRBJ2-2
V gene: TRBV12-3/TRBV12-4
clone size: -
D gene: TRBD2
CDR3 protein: CASVTGGLAGELFF
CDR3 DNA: TGTGCCAGCGTCACGGGGGGGCTCGCCGGGGAGCTGTTTTTT

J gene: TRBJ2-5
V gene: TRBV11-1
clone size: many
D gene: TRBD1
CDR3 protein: CASSDPGQGETQYF
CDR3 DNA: TGTGCCAGCAGCGACCCGGGACAGGGGGAGACCCAGTACTTC

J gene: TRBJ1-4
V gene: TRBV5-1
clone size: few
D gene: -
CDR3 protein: CASSLSGPLGEKLFF
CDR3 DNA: TGCGCCAGCAGCTTGTCTGGGCCCCTGGGCGAAAAACTGTTTTTT

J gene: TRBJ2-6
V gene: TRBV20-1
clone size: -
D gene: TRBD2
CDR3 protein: CSARETGGAGANVLTF
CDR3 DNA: TGCAGTGCTAGAGAGACGGGGGGTGCCGGGGCCAACGTCCTGACTTTC

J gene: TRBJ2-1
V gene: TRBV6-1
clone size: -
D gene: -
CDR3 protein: CASRDPLANEQFF
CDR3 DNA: TGTGCCAGCAGGGACCCCCTAGCGAATGAGCAGTTCTTC

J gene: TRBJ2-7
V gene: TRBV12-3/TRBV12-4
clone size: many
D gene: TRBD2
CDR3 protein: CASTLGGTSPYEQYF
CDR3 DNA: TGTGCCAGCACCCTCGGAGGGACTAGCCCCTACGAGCAGTACTTC

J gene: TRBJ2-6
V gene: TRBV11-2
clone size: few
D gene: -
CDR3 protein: CASRRQNSGANVLTF
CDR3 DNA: TGTGCCAGCAGGCGACAGAACTCTGGGGCCAACGTCCTGACTTTC

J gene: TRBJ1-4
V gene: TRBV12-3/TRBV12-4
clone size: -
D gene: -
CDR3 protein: CASSSDTEDEKLFF
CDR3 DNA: TGTGCCAGCAGCTCGGACACTGAGGATGAAAAACTGTTTTTT

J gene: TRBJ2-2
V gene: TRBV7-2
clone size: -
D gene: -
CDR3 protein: CASSLVVQLTLFF
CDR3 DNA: TGTGCCAGCAGCTTAGTGGTCCAGTTAACGCTGTTTTTT

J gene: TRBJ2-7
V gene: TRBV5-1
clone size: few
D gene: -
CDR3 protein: CASSLVPGTSSYEQYF
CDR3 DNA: TGCGCCAGCAGCTTGGTGCCGGGGACCAGCTCCTACGAGCAGTACTTC

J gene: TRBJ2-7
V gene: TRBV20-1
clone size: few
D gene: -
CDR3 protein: CSARFGGQSYEQYF
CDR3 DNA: TGCAGTGCTCGATTCGGGGGCCAGTCCTACGAGCAGTACTTC

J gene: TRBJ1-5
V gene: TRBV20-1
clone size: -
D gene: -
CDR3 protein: CSARDGHGDNQPQHF
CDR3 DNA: TGCAGTGCTAGAGACGGGCACGGCGACAATCAGCCCCAGCATTTT

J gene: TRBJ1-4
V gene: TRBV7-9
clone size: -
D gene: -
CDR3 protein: CASSQGATGKTNEKLFF
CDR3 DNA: TGTGCCAGCAGCCAAGGGGCAACAGGGAAGACTAATGAAAAACTGTTTTTT